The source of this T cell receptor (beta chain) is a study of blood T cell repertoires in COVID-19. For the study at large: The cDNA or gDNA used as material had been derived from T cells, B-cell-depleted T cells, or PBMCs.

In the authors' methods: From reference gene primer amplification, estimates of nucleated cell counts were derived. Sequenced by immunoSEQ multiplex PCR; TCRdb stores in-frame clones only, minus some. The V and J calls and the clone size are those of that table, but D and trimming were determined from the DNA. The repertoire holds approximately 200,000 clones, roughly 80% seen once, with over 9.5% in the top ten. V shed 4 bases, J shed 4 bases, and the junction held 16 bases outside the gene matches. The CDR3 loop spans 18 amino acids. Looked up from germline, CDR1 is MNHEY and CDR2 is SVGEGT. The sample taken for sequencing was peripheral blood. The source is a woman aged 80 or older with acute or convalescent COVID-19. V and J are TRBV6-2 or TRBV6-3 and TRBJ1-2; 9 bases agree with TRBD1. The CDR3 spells CASSSTSWDREKIYGYTF. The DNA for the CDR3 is TGTGCCAGCAGTTCCACCTCATGGGACAGGGAGAAGATCTATGGCTACACCTTC.